This note documents a single TCR beta chain sequence. V shed 6 bases and J shed 0 bases, with 11 bases lying between them. The germline V gene has CDR1 MNHEY and CDR2 SVGAGI. This CDR3 contains 15 residues. Measured with immunoSEQ multiplex PCR; TCRdb has only the in-frame clones, and not every one. The sample contains 200,000 to 250,000 clones, about nine tenths of which appear only once. This specimen belongs to a study of blood T cell repertoires in COVID-19. This rearrangement joins TRBV6-5 to TRBJ1-4; no reliable D call. This clonotype was sampled from a woman aged 60-70 years with acute or convalescent COVID-19. Source material: peripheral blood. CDR3 residues: CASRTLTATNEKLFF. In nucleotides, the CDR3 is TGTGCCAGCAGGACATTGACCGCAACTAATGAAAAACTGTTTTTT.